The 5 T cell receptor beta chains given below trace back to one sample, sequenced in a study of cytomegalovirus exposure and HLA in healthy donors. The PCR used 60 Vbeta and 13 Jbeta primers. Clones were read by immunoSEQ multiplex PCR, and TCRdb kept only the in-frame ones, dropping some. The sample carries more than 100,000 clones, around 79% recorded once. Sequenced material: PBMCs. Source of these receptors: a man aged 45-65 years in good health and CMV-seropositive.

J is TRBJ2-1 and V is TRBV5-4; D unclear. This CDR3 is built from 15 residues. Germline CDR1 SGHNT, CDR2 YYREEE (reference sequence). With 2 bases removed from V and 0 bases from J, the gap between germline ends came to 9 bases. CDR3 region: CASSFEASSYNEQFF. In nucleotides, the CDR3 is TGTGCCAGCAGCTTTGAAGCGAGCTCCTACAATGAGCAGTTCTTC.

This chain links TRBV13 with TRBJ2-3, with 7 bases identical to TRBD2. There are 16 residues in the CDR3. V was pared by 1 base and J by 4 bases, with 8 bases of the junction left unmatched. Germline-derived CDR1 and CDR2 are PRHDT and FYEKMQ (reference sequence). CDR3 loop: CASSLVAGELSDTQYF. CDR3 in DNA: TGTGCCAGCAGCTTAGTGGCGGGAGAGTTGTCAGATACGCAGTATTTT. Looking up the rest from reference TRBV13 and TRBJ2-3 gives the full variable domain: AAGVIQSPRHLIKEKRETATLKCYPIPRHDTVYWYQQGPGQDPQFLISFYEKMQSDKGSIPDRFSAQQFSDYHSELNMSSLELGDSALYFCASSLVAGELSDTQYFGPGTRLTVL.

The gene calls are TRBV5-1 and TRBJ2-7; TRBD2 might be the D (6 bases). CDR1 is SGHRS, CDR2 YFSETQ, per germline. The CDR3 runs 16 residues. V was shortened by 0 bases and J by 5 bases, with 18 bases between the two germline ends. Here the CDR3 reads CASSLGGREKSNEQYF. The CDR3, as DNA: TGCGCCAGCAGCTTGGGAGGTCGGGAGAAGAGTAACGAGCAGTACTTC.

As regards this clone: The sample holds other DNA sequences that translate to the same CDR3. V and J are TRBV9 and TRBJ2-3; D gene unclear. The CDR3 length is 15 residues. The V and J ends lost 4 bases and 5 bases respectively, with 17 bases between them. CDR1 SGDLS and CDR2 YYNGEE come from the germline V gene. The CDR3 nucleotides read TGTGCCAGCAGCCCAGACATACCCGAAATAGATACGCAGTATTTT. Protein product: CASSPDIPEIDTQYF.

The V and J genes are TRBV5-8 and TRBJ2-3, with D maybe TRBD2 (5 bases). This CDR3 is built from 16 residues. Germline V gene data show CDR1 as SGHTS and CDR2 as YDEGEE. V lost 3 bases and J lost 2, with 16 bases in between. The CDR3 DNA sequence: TGTGCCAGCAGCTCCGGCCTTGAGCTAGCCACAGATACGCAGTATTTT. It specifies CASSSGLELATDTQYF.